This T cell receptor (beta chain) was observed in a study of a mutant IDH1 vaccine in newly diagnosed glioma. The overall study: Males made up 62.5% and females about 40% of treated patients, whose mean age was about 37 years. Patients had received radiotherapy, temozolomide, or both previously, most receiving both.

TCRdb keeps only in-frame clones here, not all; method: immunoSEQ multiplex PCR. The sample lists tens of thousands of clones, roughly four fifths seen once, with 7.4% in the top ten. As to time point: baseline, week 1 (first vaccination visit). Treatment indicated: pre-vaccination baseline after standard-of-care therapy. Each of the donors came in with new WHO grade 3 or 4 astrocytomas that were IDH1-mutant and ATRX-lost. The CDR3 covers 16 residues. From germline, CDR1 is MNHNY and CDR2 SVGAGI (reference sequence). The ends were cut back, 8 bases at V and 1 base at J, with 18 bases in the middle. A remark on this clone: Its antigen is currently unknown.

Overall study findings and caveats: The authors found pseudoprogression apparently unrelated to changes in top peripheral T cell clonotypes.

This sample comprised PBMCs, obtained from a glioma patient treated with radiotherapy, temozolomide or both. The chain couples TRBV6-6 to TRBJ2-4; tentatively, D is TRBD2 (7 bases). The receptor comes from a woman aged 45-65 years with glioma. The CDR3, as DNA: TGTGCCAGCGACCCGGGGGGCGAGGGGGCCAAAAACATTCAGTACTTC. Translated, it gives CASDPGGEGAKNIQYF.